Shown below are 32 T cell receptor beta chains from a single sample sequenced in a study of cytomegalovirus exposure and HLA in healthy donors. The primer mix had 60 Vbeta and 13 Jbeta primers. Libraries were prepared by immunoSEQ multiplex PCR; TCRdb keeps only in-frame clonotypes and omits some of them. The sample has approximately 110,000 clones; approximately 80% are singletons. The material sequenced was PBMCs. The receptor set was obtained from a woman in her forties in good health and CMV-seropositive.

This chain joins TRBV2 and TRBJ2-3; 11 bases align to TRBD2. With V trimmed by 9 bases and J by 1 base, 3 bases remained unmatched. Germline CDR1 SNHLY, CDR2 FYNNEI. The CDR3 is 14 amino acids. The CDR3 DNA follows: TGTGCCAGTAAACTAGCGGGAGGCACAGATACGCAGTATTTT. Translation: CASKLAGGTDTQYF.

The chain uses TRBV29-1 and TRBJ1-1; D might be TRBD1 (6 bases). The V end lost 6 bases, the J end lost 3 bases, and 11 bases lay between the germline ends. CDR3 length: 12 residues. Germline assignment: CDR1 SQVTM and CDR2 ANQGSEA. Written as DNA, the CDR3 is TGCAGCGTAGTTAAGGGGGACACTGAAGCTTTCTTT. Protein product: CSVVKGDTEAFF.

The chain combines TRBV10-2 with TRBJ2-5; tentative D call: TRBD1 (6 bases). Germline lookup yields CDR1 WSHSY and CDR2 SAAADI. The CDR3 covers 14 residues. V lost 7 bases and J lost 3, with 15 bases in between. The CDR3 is CASIRDNEEETQYF. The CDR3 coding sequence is TGCGCCAGCATACGGGACAACGAGGAAGAGACCCAGTACTTC.

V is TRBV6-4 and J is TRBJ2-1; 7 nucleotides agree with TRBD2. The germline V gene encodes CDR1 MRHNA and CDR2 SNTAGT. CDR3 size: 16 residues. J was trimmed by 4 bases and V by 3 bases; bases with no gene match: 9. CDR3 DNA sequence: TGTGCCAGCAGTGAGGCTAGCGGTTTCCCGTACAATGAGCAGTTCTTC. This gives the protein CASSEASGFPYNEQFF.

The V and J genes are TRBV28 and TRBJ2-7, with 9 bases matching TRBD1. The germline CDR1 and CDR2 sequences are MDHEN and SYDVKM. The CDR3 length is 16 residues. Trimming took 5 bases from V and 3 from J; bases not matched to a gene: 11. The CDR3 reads CASSAATGGVDYEQYF. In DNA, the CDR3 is TGTGCCAGCAGTGCCGCTACAGGGGGCGTTGACTACGAGCAGTACTTC. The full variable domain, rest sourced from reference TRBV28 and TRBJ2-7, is DVKVTQSSRYLVKRTGEKVFLECVQDMDHENMFWYRQDPGLGLRLIYFSYDVKMKEKGDIPEGYSVSREKKERFSLILESASTNQTSMYLCASSAATGGVDYEQYFGPGTRLTVT.

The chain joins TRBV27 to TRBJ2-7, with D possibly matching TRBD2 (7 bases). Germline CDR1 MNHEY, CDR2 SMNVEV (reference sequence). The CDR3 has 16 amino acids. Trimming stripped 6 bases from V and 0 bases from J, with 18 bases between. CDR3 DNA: TGTGCCAGCAGCTCGAGGGGGGGGCAGAGCTCCTACGAGCAGTACTTC. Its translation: CASSSRGGQSSYEQYF.

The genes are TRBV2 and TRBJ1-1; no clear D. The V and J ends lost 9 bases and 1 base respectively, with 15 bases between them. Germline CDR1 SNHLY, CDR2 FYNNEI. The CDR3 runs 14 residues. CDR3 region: CASFKLASNTEAFF. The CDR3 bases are TGTGCCAGTTTTAAGTTAGCTTCGAACACTGAAGCTTTCTTT.

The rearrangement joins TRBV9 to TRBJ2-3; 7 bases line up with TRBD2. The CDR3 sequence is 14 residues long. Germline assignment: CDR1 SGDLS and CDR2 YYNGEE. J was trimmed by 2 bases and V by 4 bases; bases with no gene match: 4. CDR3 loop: CASSLTSATDTQYF. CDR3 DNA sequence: TGTGCCAGCAGCCTAACTAGCGCCACAGATACGCAGTATTTT.

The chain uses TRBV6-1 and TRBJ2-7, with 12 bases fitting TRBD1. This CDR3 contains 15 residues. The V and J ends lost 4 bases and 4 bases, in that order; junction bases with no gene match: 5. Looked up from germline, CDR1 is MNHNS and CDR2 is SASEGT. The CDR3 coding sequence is TGTGCCAGCAGTGGCCGGGACAGGGGGCCTTACGAGCAGTACTTC. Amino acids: CASSGRDRGPYEQYF.

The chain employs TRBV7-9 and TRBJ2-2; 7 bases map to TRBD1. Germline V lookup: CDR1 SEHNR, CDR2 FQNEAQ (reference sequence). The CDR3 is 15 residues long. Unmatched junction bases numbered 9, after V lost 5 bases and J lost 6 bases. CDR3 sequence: CASSTLTGAAGELFF. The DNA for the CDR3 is TGTGCCAGCAGCACGTTAACAGGGGCGGCCGGGGAGCTGTTTTTT.

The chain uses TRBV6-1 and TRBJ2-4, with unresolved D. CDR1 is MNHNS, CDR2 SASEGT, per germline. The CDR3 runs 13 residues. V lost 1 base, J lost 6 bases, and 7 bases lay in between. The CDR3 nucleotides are TGTGCCAGCAGTGAAGATCGCGGAAACATTCAGTACTTC. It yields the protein CASSEDRGNIQYF.

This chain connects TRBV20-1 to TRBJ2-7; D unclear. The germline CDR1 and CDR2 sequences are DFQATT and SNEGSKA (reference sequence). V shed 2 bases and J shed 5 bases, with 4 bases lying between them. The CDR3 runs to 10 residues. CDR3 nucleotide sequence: TGCAGTGCTAGATTCGACGAGCAGTACTTC. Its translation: CSARFDEQYF.

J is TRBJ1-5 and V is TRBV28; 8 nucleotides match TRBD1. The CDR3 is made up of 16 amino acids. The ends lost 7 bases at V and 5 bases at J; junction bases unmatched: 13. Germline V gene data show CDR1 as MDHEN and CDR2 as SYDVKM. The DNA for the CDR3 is TGTGCCAGCACCCCTGCGGGGCGGACAGGGTATCAGCCCCAGCATTTT. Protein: CASTPAGRTGYQPQHF.

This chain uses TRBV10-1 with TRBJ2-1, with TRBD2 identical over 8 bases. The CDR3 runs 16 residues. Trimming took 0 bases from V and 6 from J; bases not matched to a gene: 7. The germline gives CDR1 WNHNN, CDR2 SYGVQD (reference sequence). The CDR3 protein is CASSESLGLGFNEQFF. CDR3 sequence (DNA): TGCGCCAGCAGTGAGTCCTTGGGACTAGGGTTCAATGAGCAGTTCTTC.

The CDR3 here is CASSIGRWYTEAFF. DNA of the CDR3: TGTGCCAGTAGTATTGGCCGCTGGTACACTGAAGCTTTCTTT. This sequence joins TRBV19 and TRBJ1-1; D not certain. The CDR3 spans 14 residues. Germline assignment: CDR1 LNHDA and CDR2 SQIVND (reference sequence). Trimming shortened V by 3 bases and J by 3 bases, and 11 bases separated the two germline ends.

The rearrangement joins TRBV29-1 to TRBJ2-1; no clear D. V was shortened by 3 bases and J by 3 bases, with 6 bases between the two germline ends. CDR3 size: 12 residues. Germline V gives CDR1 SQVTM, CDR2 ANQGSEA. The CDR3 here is CSVDTNYNEQFF. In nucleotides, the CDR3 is TGCAGCGTTGATACTAACTACAATGAGCAGTTCTTC.

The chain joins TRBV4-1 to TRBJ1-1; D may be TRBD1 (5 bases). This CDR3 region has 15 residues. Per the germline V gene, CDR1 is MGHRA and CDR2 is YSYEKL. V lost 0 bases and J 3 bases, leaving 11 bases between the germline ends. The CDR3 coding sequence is TGCGCCAGCAGCCAAGAACCGGGGGAGCACACTGAAGCTTTCTTT. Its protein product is CASSQEPGEHTEAFF.

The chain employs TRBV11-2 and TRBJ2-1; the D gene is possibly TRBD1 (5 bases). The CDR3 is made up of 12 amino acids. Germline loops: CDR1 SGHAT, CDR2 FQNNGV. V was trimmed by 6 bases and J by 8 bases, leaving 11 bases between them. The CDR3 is CASRDSKDEQFF. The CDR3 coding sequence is TGTGCCAGCAGAGACAGCAAAGATGAGCAGTTCTTC. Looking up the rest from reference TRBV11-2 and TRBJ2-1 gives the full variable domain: EAGVAQSPRYKIIEKRQSVAFWCNPISGHATLYWYQQILGQGPKLLIQFQNNGVVDDSQLPKDRFSAERLKGVDSTLKIQPAKLEDSAVYLCASRDSKDEQFFGPGTRLTVL.

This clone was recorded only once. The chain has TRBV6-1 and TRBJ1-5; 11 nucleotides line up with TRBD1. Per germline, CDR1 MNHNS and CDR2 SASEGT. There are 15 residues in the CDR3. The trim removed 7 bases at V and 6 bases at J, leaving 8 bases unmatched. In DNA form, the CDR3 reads TGTGCCAGCATCCGGACAGGGGGCGCAGGTCAGCCCCAGCATTTT. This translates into CASIRTGGAGQPQHF.

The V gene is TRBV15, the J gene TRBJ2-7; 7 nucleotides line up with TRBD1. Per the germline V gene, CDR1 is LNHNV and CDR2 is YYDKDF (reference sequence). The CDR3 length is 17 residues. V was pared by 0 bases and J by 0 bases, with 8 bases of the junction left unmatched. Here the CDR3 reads CATSRDFGTASSYEQYF. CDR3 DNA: TGTGCCACCAGCAGAGATTTCGGGACAGCAAGCTCCTACGAGCAGTACTTC.

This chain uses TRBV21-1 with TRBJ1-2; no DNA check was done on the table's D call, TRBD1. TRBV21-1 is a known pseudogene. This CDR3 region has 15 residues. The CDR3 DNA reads TGTGCCAGCATCGGTTCCCCAGGACAGGTTGGGAGCTACACCTTC. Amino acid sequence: CASIGSPGQVGSYTF.

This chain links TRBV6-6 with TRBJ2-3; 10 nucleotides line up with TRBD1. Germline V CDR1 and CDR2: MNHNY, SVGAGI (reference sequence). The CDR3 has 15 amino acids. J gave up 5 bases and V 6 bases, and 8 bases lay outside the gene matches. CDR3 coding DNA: TGTGCCAGCAGAGCGACAGGGGGCGGAGAAGATACGCAGTATTTT. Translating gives CASRATGGGEDTQYF.

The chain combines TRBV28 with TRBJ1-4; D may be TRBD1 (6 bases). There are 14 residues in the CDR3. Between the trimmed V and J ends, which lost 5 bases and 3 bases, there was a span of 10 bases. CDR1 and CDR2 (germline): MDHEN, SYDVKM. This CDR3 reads CASSETGSNEKLFF. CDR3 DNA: TGTGCCAGCAGTGAGACAGGCTCTAATGAAAAACTGTTTTTT.

This CDR3 is CASSEDRDSNYSPLHF. CDR3 nucleotide sequence: TGTGCCAGTAGTGAAGACCGGGACAGCAATTATTCACCCCTCCACTTT. The chain couples TRBV19 to TRBJ1-6; TRBD1 matches at 7 bases. J gave up 8 bases and V 5 bases, and 12 bases lay outside the gene matches. CDR1 LNHDA and CDR2 SQIVND come from the germline V gene (reference sequence). The CDR3 extends over 16 amino acids.

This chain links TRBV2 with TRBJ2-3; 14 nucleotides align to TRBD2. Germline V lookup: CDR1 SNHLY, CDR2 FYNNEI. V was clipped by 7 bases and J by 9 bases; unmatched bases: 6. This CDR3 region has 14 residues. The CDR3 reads CASTGTSGSGTQYF. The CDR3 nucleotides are TGTGCCAGCACTGGGACTAGCGGGAGTGGCACGCAGTATTTT.

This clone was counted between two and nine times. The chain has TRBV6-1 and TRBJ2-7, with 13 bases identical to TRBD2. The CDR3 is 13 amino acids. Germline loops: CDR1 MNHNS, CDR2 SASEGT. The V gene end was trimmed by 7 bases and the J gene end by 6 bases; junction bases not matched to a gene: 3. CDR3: CASTGLAGVEQYF. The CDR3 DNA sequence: TGTGCCAGCACCGGACTAGCGGGAGTCGAGCAGTACTTC.

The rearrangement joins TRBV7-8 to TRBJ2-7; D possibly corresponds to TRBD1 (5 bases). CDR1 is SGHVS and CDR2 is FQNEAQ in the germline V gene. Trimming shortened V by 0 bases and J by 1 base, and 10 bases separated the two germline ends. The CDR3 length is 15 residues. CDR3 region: CASSLAGPTSYEQYF. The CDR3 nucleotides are TGTGCCAGCAGCTTAGCGGGGCCTACATCCTACGAGCAGTACTTC. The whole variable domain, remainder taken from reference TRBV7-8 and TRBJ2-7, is GAGVSQSPRYKVAKRGQDVALRCDPISGHVSLFWYQQALGQGPEFLTYFQNEAQLDKSGLPSDRFFAERPEGSVSTLKIQRTQQEDSAVYLCASSLAGPTSYEQYFGPGTRLTVT.

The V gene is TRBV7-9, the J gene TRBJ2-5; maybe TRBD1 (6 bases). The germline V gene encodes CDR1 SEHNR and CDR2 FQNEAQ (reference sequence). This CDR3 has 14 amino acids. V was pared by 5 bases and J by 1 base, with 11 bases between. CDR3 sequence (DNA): TGTGCCAGCAGCCGGACAGTGGTCCAAGAGACCCAGTACTTC. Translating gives CASSRTVVQETQYF.

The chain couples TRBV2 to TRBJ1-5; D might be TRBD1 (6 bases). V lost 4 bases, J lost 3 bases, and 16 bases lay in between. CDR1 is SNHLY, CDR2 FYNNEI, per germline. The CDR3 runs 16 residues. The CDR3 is CASSGTAWGANQPQHF. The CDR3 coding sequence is TGTGCCAGCAGTGGGACAGCTTGGGGAGCCAATCAGCCCCAGCATTTT.

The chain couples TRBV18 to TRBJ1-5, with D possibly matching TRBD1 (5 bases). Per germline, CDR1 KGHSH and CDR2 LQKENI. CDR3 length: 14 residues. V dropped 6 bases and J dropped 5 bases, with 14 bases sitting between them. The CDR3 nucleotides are TGTGCCAGCTCCCGGACGGGGGATTATCAGCCCCAGCATTTT. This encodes CASSRTGDYQPQHF.

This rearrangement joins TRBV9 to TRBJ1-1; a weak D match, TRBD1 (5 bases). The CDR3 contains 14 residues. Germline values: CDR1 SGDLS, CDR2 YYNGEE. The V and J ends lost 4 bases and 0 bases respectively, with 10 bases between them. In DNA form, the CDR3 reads TGTGCCAGCAGCACGACAGATATGAACACTGAAGCTTTCTTT. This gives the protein CASSTTDMNTEAFF.

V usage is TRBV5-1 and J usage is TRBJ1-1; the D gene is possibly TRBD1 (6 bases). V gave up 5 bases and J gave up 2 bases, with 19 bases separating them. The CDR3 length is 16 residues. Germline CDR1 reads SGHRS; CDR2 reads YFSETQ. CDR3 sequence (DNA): TGCGCCAGCAGTCCCGGGGGGCAGGGGATTAACACTGAAGCTTTCTTT. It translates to CASSPGGQGINTEAFF.